This entry is about one TCR beta chain. The data were obtained in a study of blood T cell repertoires in COVID-19. Study overall: The analysed material was cDNA or gDNA that came from T cells, B-cell-depleted T cells, or PBMCs.

The junction had 8 bases not matched to a gene; V was cut back by 5 bases and J by 6 bases. The CDR3 covers 15 residues. The germline V gene encodes CDR1 MNHEY and CDR2 SVGAGI. The Seattle patients joined while their infection was active and were tracked longitudinally afterward. Only in-frame clones appear in the TCRdb table, and some are missing; sequencing was by immunoSEQ multiplex PCR. The sample carries 250,000 or so clones, around 87% recorded once. The sequence came from a woman in her sixties with COVID-19, enrolled during active disease. V and J are TRBV6-5 and TRBJ1-2, with TRBD1 matching 11 bases. Material: peripheral blood. CDR3: CASSLWTGGFDGYTF. CDR3 bases: TGTGCCAGCAGTCTCTGGACAGGGGGCTTCGATGGCTACACCTTC.